Listed below are T cell receptor beta chains from one sample, sequenced in a study of blood T cell repertoires in COVID-19. Clones were sequenced by immunoSEQ multiplex PCR, and TCRdb holds only the in-frame ones, with some missing. The table records 68,000 or so clones, roughly 80% of them present only once. The source material was peripheral blood. These receptors all come from a human donor in a cohort sampled during active COVID-19. Each CDR3 is given with its conserved first and last residue. The order of the fields is D gene, V gene, clone size, J gene, CDR3 protein, CDR3 DNA. The D gene is left open where the match is weak. Only some rows state a clone size, as once, few, many or a class for expanded clones.

D: TRBD1
V: TRBV5-1
size: .
J: TRBJ1-6
CDR3: CASSEIDRASYNSPLHF
DNA: TGCGCCAGCAGCGAAATTGACAGGGCCTCCTATAATTCACCCCTCCACTTT

D: .
V: TRBV5-6
size: .
J: TRBJ2-1
CDR3: CASSSDAGSYNEQFF
DNA: TGTGCCAGCTCCTCAGACGCGGGCTCCTACAATGAGCAGTTCTTC

D: .
V: TRBV18
size: .
J: TRBJ2-2
CDR3: CASSPADLHTGELFF
DNA: TGTGCCAGCTCCCCAGCGGACTTACACACCGGGGAGCTGTTTTTT

D: TRBD2
V: TRBV3-1/TRBV3-2
size: .
J: TRBJ2-1
CDR3: CASRTSGSGEQFF
DNA: TGTGCCAGCAGGACTAGCGGGAGTGGTGAGCAGTTCTTC

D: .
V: TRBV2
size: .
J: TRBJ2-6
CDR3: CASSPQGITGANVLTF
DNA: TGTGCCAGCAGTCCTCAGGGTATCACTGGGGCCAACGTCCTGACTTTC

D: .
V: TRBV19
size: .
J: TRBJ2-3
CDR3: CASSIPGVAPDTQYF
DNA: TGTGCCAGTAGTATTCCGGGAGTAGCGCCAGATACGCAGTATTTT

D: TRBD2
V: TRBV7-2
size: .
J: TRBJ2-7
CDR3: CASSLEETSGYEQYF
DNA: TGTGCCAGCAGCTTAGAGGAGACTAGCGGCTACGAGCAGTACTTC

D: TRBD2
V: TRBV7-8
size: .
J: TRBJ2-2
CDR3: CASSLGVAGVDTGELFF
DNA: TGTGCCAGCAGCTTAGGGGTAGCGGGGGTTGACACCGGGGAGCTGTTTTTT

D: TRBD2
V: TRBV29-1
size: .
J: TRBJ2-3
CDR3: CSVRTSGDTDTQYF
DNA: TGCAGCGTTCGGACTAGCGGGGACACAGATACGCAGTATTTT

D: .
V: TRBV6-1
size: once
J: TRBJ2-1
CDR3: CASSEPPSAQFF
DNA: TGTGCCAGCAGTGAGCCTCCTAGTGCGCAGTTCTTC

D: .
V: TRBV20-1
size: .
J: TRBJ1-1
CDR3: CSASTPGRTEAFF
DNA: TGCAGTGCTAGTACCCCGGGGAGGACTGAAGCTTTCTTT

D: TRBD1
V: TRBV19
size: .
J: TRBJ1-5
CDR3: CASSRGTGVPQPQHF
DNA: TGTGCCAGTAGTAGAGGTACAGGGGTCCCCCAGCCCCAGCATTTT

D: .
V: TRBV12-3/TRBV12-4
size: medium-sized
J: TRBJ1-1
CDR3: CASKGQVNTEAFF
DNA: TGTGCCAGCAAAGGACAAGTGAACACTGAAGCTTTCTTT

D: TRBD1
V: TRBV30
size: many
J: TRBJ2-7
CDR3: CASGQSSYEQYF
DNA: TGTGCCTCGGGACAGTCCTCCTACGAGCAGTACTTC

D: .
V: TRBV7-6
size: .
J: TRBJ2-6
CDR3: CASSFPLPSGANVLTF
DNA: TGTGCCAGCAGCTTCCCTCTACCCTCTGGGGCCAACGTCCTGACTTTC

D: .
V: TRBV7-9
size: .
J: TRBJ2-1
CDR3: CASSLISGTYNEQFF
DNA: TGTGCCAGCAGCTTAATCAGCGGGACATACAATGAGCAGTTCTTC

D: .
V: TRBV3-1/TRBV3-2
size: .
J: TRBJ2-7
CDR3: CASSHRGGRAYEQYF
DNA: TGTGCCAGCAGCCATCGAGGGGGACGGGCCTACGAGCAGTACTTC

D: TRBD1
V: TRBV5-8
size: .
J: TRBJ2-4
CDR3: CASSLVGTGVGNIQYF
DNA: TGTGCCAGCAGCTTGGTAGGGACAGGGGTCGGAAACATTCAGTACTTC

D: TRBD2
V: TRBV5-5
size: .
J: TRBJ2-4
CDR3: CASSPAGAAKNIQYF
DNA: TGTGCCAGCAGCCCAGCGGGGGCGGCCAAAAACATTCAGTACTTC

D: .
V: TRBV5-1
size: .
J: TRBJ2-7
CDR3: CASSSEGYEQYF
DNA: TGCGCCAGCAGCTCGGAGGGCTACGAGCAGTACTTC

D: .
V: TRBV7-2
size: .
J: TRBJ2-7
CDR3: CASSLSPGPYEQYF
DNA: TGTGCCAGCAGCTTATCGCCAGGTCCCTACGAGCAGTACTTC

D: TRBD1
V: TRBV29-1
size: many
J: TRBJ1-4
CDR3: CSGGTGAGEKLFF
DNA: TGCAGCGGGGGGACAGGGGCTGGGGAAAAACTGTTTTTT

D: TRBD2
V: TRBV7-2
size: .
J: TRBJ2-1
CDR3: CASSLAGLAGEPFNEQFF
DNA: TGTGCCAGCAGCTTAGCGGGACTAGCGGGGGAGCCTTTCAATGAGCAGTTCTTC

D: .
V: TRBV30
size: .
J: TRBJ2-7
CDR3: CAWSVQGSYEQYF
DNA: TGTGCCTGGAGTGTCCAGGGTAGCTACGAGCAGTACTTC

D: TRBD1
V: TRBV3-1/TRBV3-2
size: .
J: TRBJ1-2
CDR3: CASSQGGRGLSGYTF
DNA: TGTGCCAGCAGCCAAGGCGGCAGGGGGCTTAGCGGCTACACCTTC

D: .
V: TRBV5-5
size: .
J: TRBJ1-1
CDR3: CATSRYRLEGNTEAFF
DNA: TGTGCCACAAGCAGGTATCGATTAGAGGGGAACACTGAAGCTTTCTTT

D: TRBD1
V: TRBV10-3
size: .
J: TRBJ1-1
CDR3: CANGQAMNTEAFF
DNA: TGTGCCAACGGACAGGCCATGAACACTGAAGCTTTCTTT

D: .
V: TRBV7-8
size: .
J: TRBJ2-1
CDR3: CASSSSTAEGDRFF
DNA: TGTGCCAGCAGCTCTAGCACGGCAGAGGGTGACCGGTTCTTC

D: TRBD1
V: TRBV5-4
size: few
J: TRBJ2-7
CDR3: CASSLRGRYEQYF
DNA: TGTGCCAGCAGCTTGAGGGGGCGCTACGAGCAGTACTTC

D: .
V: TRBV20-1
size: .
J: TRBJ1-5
CDR3: CSASPRDYNQPQHF
DNA: TGCAGTGCTAGTCCCCGGGATTACAATCAGCCCCAGCATTTT

D: .
V: TRBV5-1
size: .
J: TRBJ1-1
CDR3: CASSLGGNTEAFF
DNA: TGCGCCAGCAGCTTGGGAGGGAACACTGAAGCTTTCTTT

D: TRBD1
V: TRBV28
size: .
J: TRBJ2-7
CDR3: CASSHTRQGAGEQYF
DNA: TGTGCCAGCAGTCACACAAGACAGGGGGCAGGGGAGCAGTACTTC

D: .
V: TRBV6-5
size: .
J: TRBJ1-5
CDR3: CASTPGPSQPQHF
DNA: TGTGCCAGCACCCCAGGGCCCAGTCAGCCCCAGCATTTT

D: TRBD1
V: TRBV11-3
size: .
J: TRBJ2-7
CDR3: CASSLAGTGPYEQYF
DNA: TGTGCCAGCAGCTTAGCGGGGACAGGCCCCTACGAGCAGTACTTC

D: .
V: TRBV14
size: .
J: TRBJ1-1
CDR3: CASSPRQLAEAFF
DNA: TGTGCCAGCAGCCCTAGACAGTTGGCTGAAGCTTTCTTT

D: .
V: TRBV7-8
size: .
J: TRBJ1-1
CDR3: CASSSQGVEAFF
DNA: TGTGCCAGCAGCTCCCAAGGAGTAGAAGCTTTCTTT

D: .
V: TRBV18
size: .
J: TRBJ2-2
CDR3: CASSPQGQNTGELFF
DNA: TGTGCCAGCTCACCACAAGGACAGAACACCGGGGAGCTGTTTTTT

D: .
V: TRBV30
size: .
J: TRBJ1-2
CDR3: CAWSVGRVGGYTF
DNA: TGTGCCTGGAGTGTCGGGAGGGTTGGGGGCTACACCTTC

D: TRBD1
V: TRBV3-1/TRBV3-2
size: .
J: TRBJ2-2
CDR3: CASSRLGQGPNTGELFF
DNA: TGTGCCAGCAGCCGCCTAGGACAGGGCCCAAACACCGGGGAGCTGTTTTTT

D: TRBD2
V: TRBV19
size: once
J: TRBJ2-3
CDR3: CASSLLAGGTDTQYF
DNA: TGTGCCAGTAGTCTACTAGCGGGTGGCACAGATACGCAGTATTTT

D: .
V: TRBV2
size: .
J: TRBJ1-6
CDR3: CASSVQGTNSPLHF
DNA: TGTGCCAGCAGTGTTCAGGGAACGAATTCACCCCTCCACTTT

D: .
V: TRBV6-6
size: .
J: TRBJ1-4
CDR3: CASSYVSREKLFF
DNA: TGTGCCAGCAGTTACGTGTCTCGGGAAAAACTGTTTTTT

D: TRBD1
V: TRBV28
size: .
J: TRBJ1-2
CDR3: CASSLPGGGYTF
DNA: TGTGCCAGCAGTTTGCCAGGGGGTGGCTACACCTTC

D: .
V: TRBV2
size: .
J: TRBJ2-5
CDR3: CASSPPPGLQETQYF
DNA: TGTGCCAGCAGTCCTCCGCCGGGACTTCAAGAGACCCAGTACTTC

D: .
V: TRBV2
size: .
J: TRBJ2-2
CDR3: CASSADYPRGELFF
DNA: TGTGCCAGCAGTGCGGACTACCCCAGGGGGGAGCTGTTTTTT

D: .
V: TRBV30
size: .
J: TRBJ1-3
CDR3: CAYRTDNSGNTIYF
DNA: TGTGCCTACCGGACGGACAACTCTGGAAACACCATATATTTT

D: .
V: TRBV7-9
size: .
J: TRBJ1-2
CDR3: CASSSIRESHYTF
DNA: TGTGCCAGCAGTTCAATCCGGGAATCCCACTACACCTTC

D: TRBD1
V: TRBV24-1
size: once
J: TRBJ2-3
CDR3: CATSDFGPGGGDTQYF
DNA: TGTGCCACCAGTGATTTTGGGCCAGGGGGCGGTGATACGCAGTATTTT

D: TRBD2
V: TRBV4-3
size: .
J: TRBJ2-2
CDR3: CASSLHVGTKNTGELFF
DNA: TGCGCCAGCAGCCTCCATGTGGGGACTAAAAACACCGGGGAGCTGTTTTTT

D: .
V: TRBV7-2
size: .
J: TRBJ2-1
CDR3: CASSRIGDEQFF
DNA: TGTGCCAGCAGCCGCATCGGGGATGAGCAGTTCTTC

D: .
V: TRBV7-8
size: .
J: TRBJ2-2
CDR3: CASSFYGRANTGELFF
DNA: TGTGCCAGCAGCTTCTACGGGCGGGCGAACACCGGGGAGCTGTTTTTT

D: TRBD1
V: TRBV2
size: few
J: TRBJ2-7
CDR3: CASRPGWDRRYEQYF
DNA: TGTGCCAGCAGGCCGGGGTGGGACAGACGCTACGAGCAGTACTTC

D: .
V: TRBV28
size: .
J: TRBJ2-4
CDR3: CASSLQGYTRNIQYF
DNA: TGTGCCAGCAGTTTACAGGGTTACACCAGGAACATTCAGTACTTC

D: TRBD1
V: TRBV7-6
size: .
J: TRBJ1-3
CDR3: CASSLGQQLSGNTIYF
DNA: TGTGCCAGCAGCCTGGGACAGCAGCTCTCTGGAAACACCATATATTTT